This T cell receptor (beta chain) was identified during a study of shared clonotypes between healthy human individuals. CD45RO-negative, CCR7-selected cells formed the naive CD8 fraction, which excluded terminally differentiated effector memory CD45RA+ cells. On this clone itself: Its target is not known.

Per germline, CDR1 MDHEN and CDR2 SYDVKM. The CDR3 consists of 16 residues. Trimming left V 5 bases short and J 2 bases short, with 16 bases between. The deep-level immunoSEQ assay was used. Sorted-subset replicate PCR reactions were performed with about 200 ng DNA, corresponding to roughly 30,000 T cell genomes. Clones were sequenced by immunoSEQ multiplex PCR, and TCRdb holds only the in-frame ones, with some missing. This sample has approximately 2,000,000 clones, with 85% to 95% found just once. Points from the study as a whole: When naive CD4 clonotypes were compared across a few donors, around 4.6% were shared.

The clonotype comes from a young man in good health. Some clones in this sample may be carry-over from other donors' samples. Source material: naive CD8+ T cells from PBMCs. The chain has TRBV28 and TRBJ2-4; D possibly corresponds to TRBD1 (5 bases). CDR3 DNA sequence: TGTGCCAGCAGTCCTCGACAGAGGAAAACCAAAAACATTCAGTACTTC. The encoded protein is CASSPRQRKTKNIQYF.